This passage covers 14 T cell receptor beta chains from one sample sequenced in a study of neurological immune-mediated disorders. TCRdb re-derived calls from the 5' RACE reads in MiXCR, one entry per CDR3 protein. The sample has about 65,000 distinct CDR3 sequences, 4.1% seen once. The sequenced sample was PBMCs. Receptors originate from a man in his fifties with multiple sclerosis.

As concerns this clonotype: This sequence may be a read error, since a much larger clone differs from it by one base. V gene TRBV7-2 combines with J gene TRBJ2-5; TRBD1 matches at 9 bases. Germline loops: CDR1 SGHTA, CDR2 FQGNSA. The CDR3 spans 15 residues. The trim removed 8 bases at V and 2 bases at J, leaving 9 bases unmatched. The CDR3 nucleotides read TGTGCCAGCGGGGACAGGGTTAAATTACAAGAGACCCAGTACTTC. This encodes CASGDRVKLQETQYF. The full variable domain, in which reference TRBV7-2 and TRBJ2-5 provide the parts outside the CDR3, is GAGVSQSPSNKVTEKGKDVELRCDPISGHTALYWYRQSLGQGLEFLIYFQGNSAPDKSGLPSDRFSAERTGGSVSTLTIQRTQQEDSAVYLCASGDRVKLQETQYFGPGTRLLVL.

This clonotype was found many times. The chain recombines TRBV5-1 with TRBJ2-5; D gene unclear. The CDR3 has 12 amino acids. Germline V gene lookup returns CDR1 SGHRS and CDR2 YFSETQ. Deletions cut 5 bases from V and 5 bases from J, with 10 bases between. The DNA of the CDR3 is TGCGCCAGCAGGTTAGGAATGGAGACCCAGTACTTC. It codes for CASRLGMETQYF.

This clonotype was recorded at least ten times. V gene TRBV7-2 combines with J gene TRBJ2-7; D call uncertain. The germline V gene has CDR1 SGHTA and CDR2 FQGNSA. V was cut by 4 bases and J by 3 bases, with 13 bases left in between. CDR3 length: 14 residues. CDR3 nucleotides: TGTGCCAGCAGCTCCTCATATGGGAACTACGAGCAGTACTTC. This translates into CASSSSYGNYEQYF.

This clonotype was picked up many times. A junction boundary mismatches the germline segment, possibly from a read error. The gene calls are TRBV15 and TRBJ1-5; D possibly corresponds to TRBD1 (5 bases). CDR1 and CDR2 (germline): LNHNV, YYDKDF (reference sequence). This CDR3 has 15 amino acids. The CDR3, as DNA: TGTGCCACCAGCAGTGCAGGGCCGAGGAATCAGCCCCAGAATTTT. Its protein product is CATSSAGPRNQPQNF.

In its sample, this clonotype was seen many times. The chain has TRBV20-1 and TRBJ1-2; D unclear. Germline loops: CDR1 DFQATT, CDR2 SNEGSKA (reference sequence). The length of the CDR3 is 8 residues. Trimming took 8 bases from V and 6 from J, leaving 4 bases between them. CDR3 protein: CSPHGYTF. CDR3 bases: TGCAGTCCTCATGGCTACACCTTC.

This clonotype was counted at least ten times. The rearrangement uses TRBV20-1 and TRBJ1-5, with no clear D. The CDR3 spans 14 residues. The germline CDR1 and CDR2 sequences are DFQATT and SNEGSKA (reference sequence). V was trimmed by 0 bases and J by 1 base, leaving 7 bases between them. The chain's CDR3 is CSARDSFSNQPQHF. As DNA, the CDR3 is TGCAGTGCTAGAGACAGCTTCAGCAATCAGCCCCAGCATTTT.

This clonotype was found many times. This chain connects TRBV6-2 or TRBV6-3 to TRBJ1-2, with D hard to call. Germline values: CDR1 MNHEY, CDR2 SVGEGT. V was trimmed by 2 bases and J by 4 bases, leaving 2 bases between them. This CDR3 comprises 11 residues. The CDR3 nucleotides read TGTGCCAGCAGTTACGGCTATGGCTACACCTTC. It is translated as CASSYGYGYTF.

At least ten counts were recorded for this clonotype. This rearrangement joins TRBV29-1 to TRBJ2-4; D gene uncertain. The V gene's germline CDR1 is SQVTM and CDR2 ANQGSEA. V was clipped by 3 bases and J by 2 bases, with 11 bases between them. CDR3 size: 14 residues. CDR3 coding DNA: TGCAGCGTTGAGACACCTACTACCAAAAACATTCAGTACTTC. Its translation: CSVETPTTKNIQYF.

This clonotype was counted many times. The rearrangement uses TRBV20-1 and TRBJ1-4; maybe TRBD1 (5 bases). The V gene lost 6 bases and the J gene lost 7 bases, with 12 bases spanning the gap. This CDR3 region has 12 residues. CDR1 and CDR2 from the germline V gene are DFQATT and SNEGSKA (reference sequence). Here the CDR3 reads CSAGGMGEKLFF. CDR3 bases: TGCAGTGCGGGGGGTATGGGTGAAAAACTGTTTTTT.

The table lists this clonotype with many counts. At one of its ends the junction is not consistent with the germline gene, which may arise from a read error. The chain is built from TRBV3-1 and TRBJ1-5, with D possibly matching TRBD1 (5 bases). The CDR3 is 13 residues long. CDR1 and CDR2 (germline): LGHDT, YNNKEL (reference sequence). The CDR3 is CASSQRGGQPQNF. DNA for the CDR3: TGTGCCAGCAGCCAGAGGGGTGGTCAGCCCCAGAATTTT. Drawing the rest from reference TRBV3-1 and TRBJ1-5, the complete variable domain is DTAVSQTPKYLVTQMGNDKSIKCEQNLGHDTMYWYKQDSKKFLKIMFSYNNKELIINETVPNRFSPKSPDKAHLNLHINSLELGDSAVYFCASSQRGGQPQNFGDGTRLSIL.

There are many counts of this clonotype. The chain has TRBV5-1 and TRBJ1-1; TRBD1 matches 7 bases. The CDR3 runs 16 residues. The germline CDR1 and CDR2 sequences are SGHRS and YFSETQ. V shed 4 bases and J 1 base; nucleotides not matched to a gene: 10. In DNA, the CDR3 is TGCGCCAGCAGCACCTACAGGGGAGTACCGAACACTGAAGCTTTCTTT. Residues: CASSTYRGVPNTEAFF. The variable domain in full, with the rest retrieved from reference TRBV5-1 and TRBJ1-1, is KAGVTQTPRYLIKTRGQQVTLSCSPISGHRSVSWYQQTPGQGLQFLFEYFSETQRNKGNFPGRFSGRQFSNSRSEMNVSTLELGDSALYLCASSTYRGVPNTEAFFGQGTRLTVV.

This clonotype was detected ten times or more. This chain joins TRBV12-3 or TRBV12-4 and TRBJ1-1; no clear D. Trimming cost V 5 bases and J 5 bases, with 12 bases left between them. The CDR3 contains 13 residues. CDR3 sequence reads: CASSPPGRTEAFF. In nucleotides, the CDR3 is TGTGCCAGCAGTCCCCCTGGCAGAACTGAAGCTTTCTTT.

There are a few counts of this clonotype. The chain combines TRBV18 with TRBJ2-7; 7 nucleotides agree with TRBD1. This CDR3 is built from 15 residues. V dropped 5 bases and J dropped 3; count of bases not matched to a gene: 10. Germline V gene data show CDR1 as KGHSH and CDR2 as LQKENI. The CDR3 spells CASSAYGTEIYEQYF. In DNA form, the CDR3 reads TGTGCCAGCTCAGCCTACGGGACAGAGATCTACGAGCAGTACTTC.

This clonotype was counted ten times or more. The V gene is TRBV12-3 or TRBV12-4, the J gene TRBJ1-5; TRBD1 aligns across 8 bases. CDR3 length: 13 amino acids. The V gene end was trimmed by 7 bases and the J gene end by 10 bases; junction bases not matched to a gene: 9. In DNA form, the CDR3 reads TGTGCCAGCATCTCGGACAGGGAAGGTCCCCAGCATTTT. It translates to CASISDREGPQHF.